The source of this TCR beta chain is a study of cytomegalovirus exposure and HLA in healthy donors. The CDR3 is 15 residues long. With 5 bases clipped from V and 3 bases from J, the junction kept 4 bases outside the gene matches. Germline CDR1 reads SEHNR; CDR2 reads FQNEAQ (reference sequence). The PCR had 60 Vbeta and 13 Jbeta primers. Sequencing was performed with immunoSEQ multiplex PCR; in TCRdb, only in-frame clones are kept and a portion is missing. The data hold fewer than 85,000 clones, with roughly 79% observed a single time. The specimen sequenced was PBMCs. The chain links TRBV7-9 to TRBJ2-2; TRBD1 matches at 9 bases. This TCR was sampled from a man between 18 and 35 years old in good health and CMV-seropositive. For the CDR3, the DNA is TGTGCCAGCAGCATCGGACAGGGGCACACCGGGGAGCTGTTTTTT. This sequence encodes CASSIGQGHTGELFF. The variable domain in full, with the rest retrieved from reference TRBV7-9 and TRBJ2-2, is DTGVSQNPRHKITKRGQNVTFRCDPISEHNRLYWYRQTLGQGPEFLTYFQNEAQLEKSRLLSDRFSAERPKGSFSTLEIQRTEQGDSAMYLCASSIGQGHTGELFFGEGSRLTVL.